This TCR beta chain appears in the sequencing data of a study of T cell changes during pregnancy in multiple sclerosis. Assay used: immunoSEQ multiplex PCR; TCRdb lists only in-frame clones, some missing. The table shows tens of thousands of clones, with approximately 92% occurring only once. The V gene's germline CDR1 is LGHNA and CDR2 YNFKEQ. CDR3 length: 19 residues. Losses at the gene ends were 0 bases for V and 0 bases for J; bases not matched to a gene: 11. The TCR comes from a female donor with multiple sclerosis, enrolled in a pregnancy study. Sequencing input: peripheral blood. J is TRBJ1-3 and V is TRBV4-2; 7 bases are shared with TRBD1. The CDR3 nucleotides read TGTGCCAGCAGCCAAGATTCCAGGGGGAGAATTGACTCTGGAAACACCATATATTTT. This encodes CASSQDSRGRIDSGNTIYF.